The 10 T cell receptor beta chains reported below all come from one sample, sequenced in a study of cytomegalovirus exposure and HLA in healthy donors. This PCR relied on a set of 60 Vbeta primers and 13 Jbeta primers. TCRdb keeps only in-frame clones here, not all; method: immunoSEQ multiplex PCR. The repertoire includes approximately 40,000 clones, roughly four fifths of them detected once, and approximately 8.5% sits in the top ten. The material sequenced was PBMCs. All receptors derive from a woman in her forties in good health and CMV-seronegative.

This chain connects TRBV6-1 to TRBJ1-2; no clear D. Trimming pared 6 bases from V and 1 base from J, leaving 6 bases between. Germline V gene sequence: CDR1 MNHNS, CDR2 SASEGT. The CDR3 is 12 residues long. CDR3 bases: TGTGCCAGCAGCCGACTTAACTATGGCTACACCTTC. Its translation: CASSRLNYGYTF.

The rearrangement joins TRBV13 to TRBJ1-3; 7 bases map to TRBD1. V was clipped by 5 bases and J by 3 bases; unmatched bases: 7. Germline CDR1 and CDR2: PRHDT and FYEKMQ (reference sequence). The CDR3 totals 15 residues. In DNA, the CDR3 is TGTGCCAGCAGCCAGACTCGGGACAGTGGAAACACCATATATTTT. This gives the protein CASSQTRDSGNTIYF.

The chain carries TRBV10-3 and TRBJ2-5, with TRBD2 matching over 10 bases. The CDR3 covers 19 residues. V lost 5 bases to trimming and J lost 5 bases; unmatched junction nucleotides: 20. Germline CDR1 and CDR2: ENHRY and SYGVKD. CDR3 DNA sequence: TGTGCCATCAGTAAAGGACTAGCGGTCGATCGGGGAGGATGGGAGACCCAGTACTTC. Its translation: CAISKGLAVDRGGWETQYF.

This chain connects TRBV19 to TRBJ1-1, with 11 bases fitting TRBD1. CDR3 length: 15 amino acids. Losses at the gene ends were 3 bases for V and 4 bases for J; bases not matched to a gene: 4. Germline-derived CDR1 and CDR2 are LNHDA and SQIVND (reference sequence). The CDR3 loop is CASSMSGTGGTEAFF. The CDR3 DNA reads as TGTGCCAGTAGTATGTCCGGGACAGGGGGCACTGAAGCTTTCTTT.

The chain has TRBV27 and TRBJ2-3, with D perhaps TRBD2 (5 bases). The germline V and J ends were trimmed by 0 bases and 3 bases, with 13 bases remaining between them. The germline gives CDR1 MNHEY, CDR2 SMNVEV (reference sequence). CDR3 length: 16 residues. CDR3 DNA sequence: TGTGCCAGCAGTTTATCGAGTGGGAGAGGGACAGATACGCAGTATTTT. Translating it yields CASSLSSGRGTDTQYF.

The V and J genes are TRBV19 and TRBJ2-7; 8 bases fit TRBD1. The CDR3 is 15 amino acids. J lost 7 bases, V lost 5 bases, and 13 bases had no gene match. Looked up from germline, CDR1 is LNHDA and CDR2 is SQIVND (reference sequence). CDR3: CASSPRRDRRGEQYF. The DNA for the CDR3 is TGTGCCAGTAGTCCTCGCCGGGACAGGCGAGGTGAGCAGTACTTC.

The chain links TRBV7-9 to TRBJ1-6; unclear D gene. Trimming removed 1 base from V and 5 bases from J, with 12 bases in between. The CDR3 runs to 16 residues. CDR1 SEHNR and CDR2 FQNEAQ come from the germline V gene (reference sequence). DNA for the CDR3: TGTGCCAGCAGCTTAGTTAACCTAATACATAATTCACCCCTCCACTTT. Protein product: CASSLVNLIHNSPLHF.

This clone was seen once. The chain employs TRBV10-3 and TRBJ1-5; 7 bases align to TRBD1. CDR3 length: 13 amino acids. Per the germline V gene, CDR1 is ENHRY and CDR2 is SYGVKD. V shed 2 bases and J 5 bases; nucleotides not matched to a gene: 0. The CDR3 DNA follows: TGTGCCATCAGTGAGCAGGGGGATCAGCCCCAGCATTTT. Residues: CAISEQGDQPQHF.

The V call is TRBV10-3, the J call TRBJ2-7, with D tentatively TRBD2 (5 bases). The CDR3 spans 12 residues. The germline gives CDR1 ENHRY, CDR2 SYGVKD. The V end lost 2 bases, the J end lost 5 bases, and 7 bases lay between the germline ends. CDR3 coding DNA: TGTGCCATCAGTGAGAGAGGGAACGAGCAGTACTTC. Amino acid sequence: CAISERGNEQYF.

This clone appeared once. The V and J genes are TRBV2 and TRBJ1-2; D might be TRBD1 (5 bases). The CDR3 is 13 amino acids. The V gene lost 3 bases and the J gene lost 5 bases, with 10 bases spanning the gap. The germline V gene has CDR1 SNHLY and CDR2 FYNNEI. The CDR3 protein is CASSDREAYGYTF. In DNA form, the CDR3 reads TGTGCCAGCAGTGACAGGGAAGCGTATGGCTACACCTTC.